The 19 T cell receptor beta chains presented below share a single source sample, sequenced in a study of cytomegalovirus exposure and HLA in healthy donors. Amplification used 60 Vbeta primers and 13 Jbeta primers. The table came from immunoSEQ multiplex PCR; TCRdb's copy has only in-frame clones and leaves some out. This sample has 85,000 to 100,000 clones; 64% occur once, and the top ten carry roughly 3.2%. What was sequenced was PBMCs. The receptors derive from a man aged 60 to 69 in good health and CMV-seronegative.

The CDR3 loop is CASSRNGQKETQYF. CDR3 sequence (DNA): TGTGCCAGCTCCCGAAATGGACAGAAAGAGACCCAGTACTTC. The chain has TRBV18 and TRBJ2-5; maybe TRBD1 (6 bases). V shed 6 bases and J shed 3 bases, with 14 bases lying between them. CDR3 length: 14 residues. CDR1 and CDR2 (germline): KGHSH, LQKENI.

The chain uses TRBV29-1 and TRBJ1-1; D is uncertain. This CDR3 is built from 13 residues. CDR1 is SQVTM and CDR2 is ANQGSEA in the germline V gene. With 1 base removed from V and 3 bases from J, the gap between germline ends came to 9 bases. CDR3 sequence (DNA): TGCAGCGTTGAAGGACTAAGGGACACTGAAGCTTTCTTT. Its translation is CSVEGLRDTEAFF.

This clone was counted between two and nine times. The V call is TRBV7-2, the J call TRBJ2-5, with 8 bases identical to TRBD1. V gave up 1 base and J gave up 4 bases; unmatched junction bases: 5. CDR1 SGHTA and CDR2 FQGNSA come from the germline V gene. The CDR3 is made up of 15 amino acids. The CDR3 reads CASSLEWTGIETQYF. CDR3 DNA: TGTGCCAGCAGCTTAGAATGGACAGGGATAGAGACCCAGTACTTC.

V usage is TRBV2 and J usage is TRBJ2-3; the match to TRBD2 covers 12 bases. V was clipped by 7 bases and J by 4 bases; unmatched bases: 6. Germline V gene lookup returns CDR1 SNHLY and CDR2 FYNNEI. This CDR3 region has 15 residues. CDR3 sequence: CASIRLAGVSDTQYF. CDR3 bases: TGTGCCAGCATCCGACTAGCGGGGGTCTCAGATACGCAGTATTTT.

The chain is built from TRBV10-3 and TRBJ1-3; TRBD1 might be the D (6 bases). From germline, CDR1 is ENHRY and CDR2 SYGVKD. V was clipped by 2 bases and J by 2 bases, with 7 bases between them. The CDR3 totals 14 residues. The CDR3 nucleotides are TGTGCCATCAGTGAGACAGGGACTGGAAACACCATATATTTT. Amino acids: CAISETGTGNTIYF.

The count of this clone is one. The V gene is TRBV6-6, the J gene TRBJ2-2; possible D gene TRBD1, 6 bases. There are 13 residues in the CDR3. Trimming left V 7 bases short and J 6 bases short, with 12 bases between. Germline V gives CDR1 MNHNY, CDR2 SVGAGI (reference sequence). CDR3 amino acids: CASNPTGPGELFF. The CDR3 region has the DNA TGTGCCAGCAATCCAACAGGGCCCGGGGAGCTGTTTTTT.

J is TRBJ2-1 and V is TRBV6-1; TRBD1 agrees at 8 bases. The germline gives CDR1 MNHNS, CDR2 SASEGT. The CDR3 runs 13 residues. V trimming: 8 bases; J trimming: 4 bases; junction bases outside the gene matches: 4. In nucleotides, the CDR3 is TGTGCCAGCGGACAGGGCCCTTACAATGAGCAGTTCTTC. Its translation is CASGQGPYNEQFF.

The gene calls are TRBV6-1 and TRBJ1-2; tentatively, D is TRBD1 (6 bases). The CDR3 contains 15 residues. The germline gives CDR1 MNHNS, CDR2 SASEGT. V was pared by 0 bases and J by 7 bases, with 15 bases between. The CDR3, as DNA: TGTGCCAGCAGTGAAGCCATGACAGGTGGTAGTGGCTACACCTTC. Its translation is CASSEAMTGGSGYTF.

In this sample, this clone turned up a few times. This rearrangement joins TRBV5-1 to TRBJ2-1; weak D call: TRBD1 (6 bases). V lost 4 bases and J lost 10, with 9 bases in between. This CDR3 is built from 11 residues. Germline CDR1 is SGHRS and CDR2 is YFSETQ. The CDR3 DNA sequence: TGCGCCAGCAGCCAAGACAGGGAGCAGTTCTTC. It codes for CASSQDREQFF.

J is TRBJ1-5 and V is TRBV7-2; D ambiguous. The germline V and J ends were trimmed by 1 base and 2 bases, with 9 bases remaining between them. CDR3 length equals 15 residues. CDR1 and CDR2 (germline): SGHTA, FQGNSA. The CDR3, as DNA: TGTGCCAGCAGCTTAGATGTTAGTGGCAATCAGCCCCAGCATTTT. Translated, it gives CASSLDVSGNQPQHF.

The rearrangement links TRBV28 to TRBJ1-1; D gene uncertain. There are 12 residues in the CDR3. V gave up 3 bases and J gave up 11 bases, with 13 bases separating them. The V gene's germline CDR1 is MDHEN and CDR2 SYDVKM. The CDR3 sequence is CASSLWGVGAFF. DNA of the CDR3: TGTGCCAGCAGTTTGTGGGGAGTTGGGGCTTTCTTT.

This chain links TRBV10-1 with TRBJ2-1, with a possible D match to TRBD1 (5 bases). This CDR3 contains 15 residues. V was clipped by 3 bases and J by 1 base, with 10 bases between them. Germline V CDR1 and CDR2: WNHNN, SYGVQD (reference sequence). As DNA, the CDR3 is TGCGCCAGCAGTGATGGACATACGTCCTACAATGAGCAGTTCTTC. Protein sequence: CASSDGHTSYNEQFF.

This chain joins TRBV2 and TRBJ2-1; possibly TRBD2 for D (6 bases). The CDR3 sequence is 16 residues long. V shed 2 bases and J shed 9 bases, with 20 bases lying between them. Germline CDR1 SNHLY, CDR2 FYNNEI. The CDR3 DNA is TGTGCCAGCAGTGAAAATTTACAGGCGGGGTGGGTTGAGCAGTTCTTC. Translation: CASSENLQAGWVEQFF.

This chain connects TRBV6-1 to TRBJ2-7; unclear D gene. The CDR3 contains 13 residues. Trimming removed 4 bases from V and 0 bases from J, with 7 bases in between. Germline V CDR1 and CDR2: MNHNS, SASEGT. The CDR3 coding sequence is TGTGCCAGCAGTGTCCCGGGCTCCTACGAGCAGTACTTC. Its translation: CASSVPGSYEQYF.

The chain employs TRBV6-5 and TRBJ2-3; D possibly corresponds to TRBD2 (5 bases). V lost 5 bases and J 9 bases, leaving 15 bases between the germline ends. This CDR3 spans 13 amino acids. Germline CDR1 and CDR2: MNHEY and SVGAGI. This CDR3 is CASSPVASLTQYF. The CDR3 bases are TGTGCCAGCAGTCCCGTAGCGTCACTCACGCAGTATTTT.

The chain combines TRBV6-6 with TRBJ1-5; 7 bases map to TRBD1. The CDR3 is 14 amino acids. The ends lost 4 bases at V and 4 bases at J; junction bases unmatched: 4. Germline V gene lookup returns CDR1 MNHNY and CDR2 SVGAGI (reference sequence). CDR3 nucleotides: TGTGCCAGCAGTTCTCTACAGGGGAATCAGCCCCAGCATTTT. It codes for CASSSLQGNQPQHF.

This sequence joins TRBV13 and TRBJ2-1; D is unresolved. Germline CDR1 is PRHDT and CDR2 is FYEKMQ (reference sequence). The CDR3 covers 14 residues. Deletions cut 2 bases from V and 0 bases from J, with 5 bases between. DNA for the CDR3: TGTGCCAGCAGCTTACTAAGCTCCTACAATGAGCAGTTCTTC. Encoded protein: CASSLLSSYNEQFF.

The rearrangement joins TRBV5-4 to TRBJ2-1; 9 positions agree with TRBD2. The CDR3 runs 16 residues. Trimming cost V 0 bases and J 8 bases; bases outside gene matches: 9. Looked up from germline, CDR1 is SGHNT and CDR2 is YYREEE (reference sequence). In DNA, the CDR3 is TGTGCCAGCAGCTTGGCACTAGCGGGCCGAGGCGATGAGCAGTTCTTC. Protein product: CASSLALAGRGDEQFF.

This clone has a handful of counts. The chain couples TRBV6-5 to TRBJ2-2; 13 bases are shared with TRBD2. This CDR3 contains 15 residues. V was pared by 6 bases and J by 5 bases, with 3 bases of the junction left unmatched. The germline V gene has CDR1 MNHEY and CDR2 SVGAGI. The CDR3: CASSGLAGATGELFF. In DNA, the CDR3 is TGTGCCAGCAGCGGACTAGCGGGGGCGACCGGGGAGCTGTTTTTT.